The 5 T cell receptor beta chains in this list originate from one sample, sequenced in a study of monozygotic twins with cystic fibrosis (dated by TCRdb to the early 2020s). The protocol used for the library was the immunoSEQ multiplex PCR assay. The table comes from immuneACCESS by way of TCRdb, which keeps in-frame sequences with V and J called. Part of the clones is missing from these tables; in studies checked, under half for an unresolved V gene and the rest for unknown reasons. Recorded for this sample are 20,000 to 25,000 clones; about 97% of them occurred a single time. The ten largest clones capture around 0.15% of the sample. Sequencing used blood. The receptors derive from a girl aged 10 to 17 with cystic fibrosis.

The chain carries TRBV7-2 and TRBJ2-7; the D call may be TRBD1 or TRBD2 (5 bases each). Germline V lookup: CDR1 SGHTA, CDR2 FQGNSA. Trimming took 5 bases from V and 2 from J, leaving 13 bases between them. CDR3 length: 14 amino acids. CDR3 sequence (DNA): TGTGCCAGCAGCACCCGGGACCTTACCTACGAGCAGTACTTC. Translating it yields CASSTRDLTYEQYF.

The chain uses TRBV5-1 and TRBJ2-1; D gene ambiguous. Germline V gene lookup returns CDR1 SGHRS and CDR2 YFSETQ. There are 13 residues in the CDR3. V lost 3 bases and J lost 5, with 9 bases in between. The CDR3 is CASSSPKHNEQFF. CDR3 in DNA: TGCGCCAGCAGCTCACCAAAACACAATGAGCAGTTCTTC.

V is TRBV7-6 and J is TRBJ2-1; 9 bases align to TRBD2. CDR1 is SGHVS, CDR2 FNYEAQ, per germline. Trimming cost V 4 bases and J 8 bases; bases outside gene matches: 6. The CDR3 totals 14 residues. CDR3 sequence reads: CASSWGLARDEQFF. CDR3 coding DNA: TGTGCCAGCAGCTGGGGACTAGCTAGAGATGAGCAGTTCTTC.

To note about this clone: At one boundary the junction diverges from the germline segment, which might be a read error. V usage is TRBV6-5 and J usage is TRBJ2-1, with D perhaps matching TRBD1 (6 bases). Germline-derived CDR1 and CDR2 are MNHEY and SVGAGI. The CDR3 has 11 amino acids. The CDR3 is CASSYHGTPIF. CDR3 in DNA: TGTGCCAGCAGTTACCACGGGACACCGATCTTC.

V is TRBV5-1 and J is TRBJ1-1; D remains ambiguous. V gave up 4 bases and J gave up 2 bases, with 12 bases separating them. The CDR3 has 14 amino acids. The germline gives CDR1 SGHRS, CDR2 YFSETQ. Here the CDR3 DNA reads TGCGCCAGCAGCACCCTTGGGGAAAACACTGAAGCTTTCTTT. This sequence encodes CASSTLGENTEAFF.